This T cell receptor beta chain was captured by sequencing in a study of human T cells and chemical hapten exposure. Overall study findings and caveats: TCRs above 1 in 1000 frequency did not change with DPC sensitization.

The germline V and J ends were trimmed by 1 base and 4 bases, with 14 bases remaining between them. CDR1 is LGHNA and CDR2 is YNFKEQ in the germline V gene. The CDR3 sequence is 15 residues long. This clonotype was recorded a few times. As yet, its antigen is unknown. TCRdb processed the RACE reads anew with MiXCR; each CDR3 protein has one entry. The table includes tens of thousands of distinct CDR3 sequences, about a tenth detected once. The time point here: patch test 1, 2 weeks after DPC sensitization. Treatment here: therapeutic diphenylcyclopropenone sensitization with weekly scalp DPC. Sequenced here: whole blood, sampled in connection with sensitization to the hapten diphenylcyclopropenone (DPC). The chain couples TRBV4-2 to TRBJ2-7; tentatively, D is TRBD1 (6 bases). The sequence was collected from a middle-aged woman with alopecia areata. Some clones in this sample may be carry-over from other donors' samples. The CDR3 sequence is CASSQGVRGWYEQYF. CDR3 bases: TGTGCCAGCAGCCAAGGGGTTAGGGGGTGGTACGAGCAGTACTTC.